A single sample gave rise to the 23 T cell receptor beta chains below, sequenced in a study of blood T cell repertoires in COVID-19. Produced via immunoSEQ multiplex PCR; TCRdb's table is partial and in-frame only. Found here are around 84,000 clones, 78% of them singletons; the top ten hold roughly 36%. The sequenced material came from peripheral blood. These receptors originate from a man aged 55 to 70 with COVID-19, enrolled during active disease.

The chain combines TRBV5-8 with TRBJ2-1; D perhaps matches TRBD2 (6 bases). The V end was cut by 3 bases, the J end by 6 bases, with 16 bases between. The CDR3 has 15 amino acids. Looked up from germline, CDR1 is SGHTS and CDR2 is YDEGEE. DNA of the CDR3: TGTGCCAGCAGCTCGACGACTAGTCTACGCAATGAGCAGTTCTTC. Encoded protein: CASSSTTSLRNEQFF. The whole variable domain, remainder taken from reference TRBV5-8 and TRBJ2-1, is EAGVTQSPTHLIKTRGQQATLRCSPISGHTSVYWYQQALGLGLQFLLWYDEGEERNRGNFPPRFSGRQFPNYSSELNVNALELEDSALYLCASSSTTSLRNEQFFGPGTRLTVL.

The chain couples TRBV9 to TRBJ2-6; D is perhaps TRBD2 (6 bases). The V gene's germline CDR1 is SGDLS and CDR2 YYNGEE. CDR3 length: 17 residues. Trimming took off 0 bases at V and 0 bases at J, with 10 bases between the two ends. The CDR3 DNA reads TGTGCCAGCAGCGTAGGGGTAGCGGTCTCTGGGGCCAACGTCCTGACTTTC. Protein sequence: CASSVGVAVSGANVLTF.

In regard to this clone: Mismatch with germline at one junction end may stem from a read error. V usage is TRBV5-8 and J usage is TRBJ2-7, with TRBD1 identical over 9 bases. The CDR3 consists of 12 residues. Germline V gene lookup returns CDR1 SGHTS and CDR2 YDEGEE. The CDR3 here is CASSLDRGANLF. The CDR3 DNA sequence: TGTGCCAGCAGCCTGGACAGGGGCGCTAACCTCTTC.

This clone was picked up one time. This rearrangement joins TRBV7-9 to TRBJ2-5; tentative D call: TRBD2 (5 bases). Germline V lookup: CDR1 SEHNR, CDR2 FQNEAQ (reference sequence). The CDR3 spans 14 residues. The V end was cut by 1 base, the J end by 3 bases, with 9 bases between. This chain's CDR3 is CASSLVDGKETQYF. The CDR3 region has the DNA TGTGCCAGCAGCTTAGTCGACGGGAAAGAGACCCAGTACTTC.

This clone showed up just a few times. The chain has TRBV19 and TRBJ2-2; a possible D gene is TRBD1 (5 bases). This CDR3 has 13 residues. The germline gives CDR1 LNHDA, CDR2 SQIVND (reference sequence). V gave up 5 bases and J gave up 4 bases, with 8 bases separating them. The CDR3 protein is CASSLDTTGELFF. The CDR3 DNA reads as TGTGCCAGTAGTCTGGACACCACCGGGGAGCTGTTTTTT.

This rearrangement joins TRBV2 to TRBJ1-2; maybe TRBD1 (5 bases). The CDR3 covers 12 residues. V lost 2 bases and J 8 bases, leaving 9 bases between the germline ends. CDR1 is SNHLY, CDR2 FYNNEI, per germline. CDR3 loop: CASSEQGTGYTF. CDR3 nucleotides: TGTGCCAGCAGTGAACAGGGCACGGGCTACACCTTC.

The chain joins TRBV9 to TRBJ2-5, with 9 positions matching TRBD1. From germline, CDR1 is SGDLS and CDR2 YYNGEE. CDR3 length equals 15 residues. J was trimmed by 5 bases and V by 2 bases; bases with no gene match: 7. CDR3 sequence: CASSVGTGREETQYF. In DNA, the CDR3 is TGTGCCAGCAGCGTTGGGACAGGGCGGGAGGAGACCCAGTACTTC.

The rearrangement uses TRBV5-1 and TRBJ1-2, with TRBD1 matching 8 bases. The CDR3 runs 14 residues. Trimming removed 4 bases from V and 6 bases from J; junction bases left unmatched: 8. Per germline, CDR1 SGHRS and CDR2 YFSETQ. The CDR3: CASSPPGGIDGYTF. For the CDR3, the DNA is TGCGCCAGCAGCCCCCCAGGGGGCATCGATGGCTACACCTTC.

The genes are TRBV6-6 and TRBJ1-1; perhaps TRBD1 as D (5 bases). The CDR3 spans 16 residues. Germline V CDR1 and CDR2: MNHNY, SVGAGI (reference sequence). V was clipped by 4 bases and J by 1 base, with 16 bases between them. The CDR3, as DNA: TGTGCCAGCAGTTGGGACGGGAGTAGTGAGAACACTGAAGCTTTCTTT. Translation gives CASSWDGSSENTEAFF.

The chain combines TRBV6-5 with TRBJ1-2; weak D call: TRBD1 (5 bases). Germline V gene data show CDR1 as MNHEY and CDR2 as SVGAGI. The length of the CDR3 is 15 residues. Trimming took 5 bases from V and 7 from J, leaving 20 bases between them. CDR3 region: CASSPQAGQGGGYTF. The CDR3 region has the DNA TGTGCCAGCAGTCCCCAAGCGGGGCAGGGTGGTGGCTACACCTTC.

The chain uses TRBV4-1 and TRBJ2-7; D perhaps matches TRBD2 (6 bases). This CDR3 is 17 amino acids long. The germline V and J ends were trimmed by 1 base and 3 bases, with 19 bases remaining between them. The germline V gene has CDR1 MGHRA and CDR2 YSYEKL. This chain's CDR3 is CASSQVLIAGGIYEQYF. The CDR3 DNA is TGCGCCAGCAGCCAAGTTCTTATCGCAGGAGGGATCTACGAGCAGTACTTC.

J is TRBJ2-5 and V is TRBV2; D perhaps matches TRBD2 (7 bases). This CDR3 is 14 amino acids long. Trimming shortened V by 7 bases and J by 5 bases, and 17 bases separated the two germline ends. Germline V gene sequence: CDR1 SNHLY, CDR2 FYNNEI. The CDR3 DNA is TGTGCCAGCAAGGTTGGGGGGGGCGGTGAGACCCAGTACTTC. Its protein product is CASKVGGGGETQYF. Full variable domain (remainder filled in from reference TRBV2 and TRBJ2-5): EPEVTQTPSHQVTQMGQEVILRCVPISNHLYFYWYRQILGQKVEFLVSFYNNEISEKSEIFDDQFSVERPDGSNFTLKIRSTKLEDSAMYFCASKVGGGGETQYFGPGTRLLVL.

V gene TRBV5-6 combines with J gene TRBJ2-2, with no clear D. Germline V gives CDR1 SGHDT, CDR2 YYEEEE. V lost 2 bases to trimming and J lost 1 base, with 3 bases between them. This CDR3 spans 13 amino acids. The DNA for the CDR3 is TGTGCCAGCAGCTTACAGAACACCGGGGAGCTGTTTTTT. This sequence encodes CASSLQNTGELFF.

The rearrangement joins TRBV6-5 to TRBJ2-7; perhaps TRBD2 as D (7 bases). This CDR3 has 11 amino acids. Germline V gene sequence: CDR1 MNHEY, CDR2 SVGAGI. The V end lost 6 bases, the J end lost 6 bases, and 9 bases lay between the germline ends. The CDR3 sequence: CASSRGAEQYF. CDR3 coding DNA: TGTGCCAGCAGCCGGGGGGCCGAGCAGTACTTC.

Concerning this clone itself: The junction departs from the called germline gene at one end, perhaps through a read error. The V gene is TRBV30, the J gene TRBJ1-6; 9 bases are shared with TRBD1. The germline V gene encodes CDR1 GTSNPN and CDR2 SVGIG (reference sequence). CDR3 length: 14 amino acids. The CDR3 spells CGWPRQGEASPLHF. The CDR3 DNA is TGTGGCTGGCCTAGACAGGGGGAAGCTTCACCCCTCCACTTT.

Worth noting for this clone: Germline and junction disagree at one end, which may indicate a read error. The chain couples TRBV7-7 to TRBJ2-5, with TRBD2 as a possible D gene (6 bases). Germline V gene data show CDR1 as SSHAT and CDR2 as FNYEAQ (reference sequence). CDR3 length equals 14 residues. As DNA, the CDR3 is TGTGCTAGCAGCACCACCTCTTTAGCGGAACCGAGGTACTTC. It yields the protein CASSTTSLAEPRYF.

In DNA form, the CDR3 reads TGTGCCAGCAGTGAAGGGCGGGCACCCTATGGCTACACCTTC. It codes for CASSEGRAPYGYTF. This sequence joins TRBV6-1 and TRBJ1-2; D is undetermined. Trimming stripped 1 base from V and 4 bases from J, with 10 bases between. This CDR3 contains 14 residues. The V gene's germline CDR1 is MNHNS and CDR2 SASEGT.

The J gene is TRBJ2-7, the V gene TRBV27; 10 bases align to TRBD1. This CDR3 comprises 15 residues. Per germline, CDR1 MNHEY and CDR2 SMNVEV (reference sequence). V trimming: 4 bases; J trimming: 2 bases; junction bases outside the gene matches: 5. CDR3 sequence (DNA): TGTGCCAGCAGTTCCCCCGGGACAGGGGCCTACGAGCAGTACTTC. Its translation: CASSSPGTGAYEQYF.

The chain links TRBV5-1 to TRBJ1-1, with TRBD1 identical over 8 bases. Germline CDR1 SGHRS, CDR2 YFSETQ. V was pared by 4 bases and J by 4 bases, with 6 bases of the junction left unmatched. The CDR3 contains 14 residues. This chain's CDR3 is CASSQQGGSTEAFF. CDR3 nucleotide sequence: TGCGCCAGCAGCCAACAGGGGGGAAGCACTGAAGCTTTCTTT. The variable domain in full, completed from reference TRBV5-1 and TRBJ1-1, reads KAGVTQTPRYLIKTRGQQVTLSCSPISGHRSVSWYQQTPGQGLQFLFEYFSETQRNKGNFPGRFSGRQFSNSRSEMNVSTLELGDSALYLCASSQQGGSTEAFFGQGTRLTVV.

This clone was counted only a few times. The V and J genes are TRBV6-1 and TRBJ2-7; TRBD2 aligns across 9 bases. The CDR3 has 14 residues. Germline trimming cut 3 bases from V and 1 base from J; bases unmatched to any gene: 1. Per the germline V gene, CDR1 is MNHNS and CDR2 is SASEGT. CDR3 coding DNA: TGTGCCAGCAGTGAGCTAGCGGGGTCCTACGAGCAGTACTTC. It encodes CASSELAGSYEQYF.

CDR3: CASSPGHSQTWYEQYF. As DNA, the CDR3 is TGTGCCAGTAGTCCGGGACATTCTCAGACTTGGTACGAGCAGTACTTC. V gene TRBV19 combines with J gene TRBJ2-7, with D possibly being TRBD1 (6 bases). There are 16 residues in the CDR3. CDR1 is LNHDA and CDR2 is SQIVND in the germline V gene (reference sequence). The V end was cut by 5 bases, the J end by 4 bases, with 21 bases between.

The chain carries TRBV11-3 and TRBJ1-1; a weak D match, TRBD1 (6 bases). There are 14 residues in the CDR3. The germline V and J ends were trimmed by 2 bases and 4 bases, with 11 bases remaining between them. The germline CDR1 and CDR2 sequences are SGHNT and YENEEA. The CDR3 coding sequence is TGTGCCAGCAGCTTAAGCAGGGGTGGCACTGAAGCTTTCTTT. This encodes CASSLSRGGTEAFF. Using reference TRBV11-3 and TRBJ1-1 for the parts outside the CDR3, the full variable domain is EAGVVQSPRYKIIEKKQPVAFWCNPISGHNTLYWYLQNLGQGPELLIRYENEEAVDDSQLPKDRFSAERLKGVDSTLKIQPAELGDSAVYLCASSLSRGGTEAFFGQGTRLTVV.

This chain uses TRBV5-4 with TRBJ2-5; 7 bases are shared with TRBD1. Germline V gene data show CDR1 as SGHNT and CDR2 as YYREEE (reference sequence). Trimming cost V 4 bases and J 2 bases; bases outside gene matches: 2. CDR3 size: 13 residues. CDR3 loop: CASSKGQQETQYF. DNA for the CDR3: TGTGCCAGCAGCAAGGGACAGCAAGAGACCCAGTACTTC.